The 24 T cell receptor beta chains below were found in one sample sequenced in a study of T cell changes during pregnancy in multiple sclerosis. Profiled with immunoSEQ multiplex PCR; TCRdb holds only in-frame clones, not every one. The table records roughly 89,000 clones, 80% to 95% of them present only once. Source: peripheral blood, taken in the first trimester of pregnancy. Receptors were obtained from a female donor with multiple sclerosis, enrolled in a pregnancy study.

CDR3 coding DNA: TGTGCCAGCAGCTTACTCCCCTTTGGTGGGCCCTACGAGCAGTACTTC. Protein sequence: CASSLLPFGGPYEQYF. The chain is built from TRBV7-9 and TRBJ2-7; D is unclear. Trimming shortened V by 2 bases and J by 2 bases, and 16 bases separated the two germline ends. CDR3 length: 16 amino acids. CDR1 is SEHNR, CDR2 FQNEAQ, per germline (reference sequence).

V usage is TRBV27 and J usage is TRBJ1-4; 8 positions agree with TRBD1. The CDR3 sequence is 15 residues long. From germline, CDR1 is MNHEY and CDR2 SMNVEV (reference sequence). Germline trimming cut 0 bases from V and 8 bases from J; bases unmatched to any gene: 5. The CDR3 spells CASSLSIWTGEKLFF. CDR3 nucleotide sequence: TGTGCCAGCAGTTTATCGATCTGGACAGGGGAAAAACTGTTTTTT.

CDR3 loop: CAWSHGVEQFF. The CDR3 DNA sequence: TGTGCCTGGAGCCACGGGGTTGAGCAGTTCTTC. The J gene is TRBJ2-1, the V gene TRBV30; a possible D gene is TRBD2 (5 bases). This CDR3 is built from 11 residues. Per germline, CDR1 GTSNPN and CDR2 SVGIG (reference sequence). V gave up 3 bases and J gave up 9 bases, with 9 bases separating them.

V is TRBV5-1 and J is TRBJ1-2; possible D gene TRBD1, 6 bases. The V end lost 5 bases, the J end lost 5 bases, and 25 bases lay between the germline ends. CDR3 length equals 17 residues. Germline CDR1 and CDR2: SGHRS and YFSETQ. The CDR3 nucleotides are TGCGCCAGCAGAGACGGGACACGAGAACTCTTAAAGTATGGCTACACCTTC. This translates into CASRDGTRELLKYGYTF.

V gene TRBV19 combines with J gene TRBJ2-3; no clear D. With 5 bases removed from V and 6 bases from J, the gap between germline ends came to 12 bases. Germline V CDR1 and CDR2: LNHDA, SQIVND (reference sequence). There are 13 residues in the CDR3. CDR3 loop: CASSSLVGDTQYF. The CDR3 nucleotides read TGTGCCAGTAGTTCCCTGGTCGGTGATACGCAGTATTTT.

The J gene is TRBJ1-5, the V gene TRBV5-4; 7 nucleotides match TRBD1. The CDR3 totals 13 residues. Germline CDR1 reads SGHNT; CDR2 reads YYREEE (reference sequence). V shed 4 bases, J shed 5 bases, and the junction held 3 bases outside the gene matches. CDR3 coding DNA: TGTGCCAGCAGCCAGGACAGGTATCAGCCCCAGCATTTT. Protein sequence: CASSQDRYQPQHF.

The chain combines TRBV5-1 with TRBJ2-5; 11 positions match TRBD1. The CDR3 is 19 residues long. V shed 4 bases, J shed 1 base, and the junction held 15 bases outside the gene matches. CDR1 is SGHRS and CDR2 is YFSETQ in the germline V gene. In DNA form, the CDR3 reads TGCGCCAGCAGCCTCTTCGGGGACAGGGGGTTTCCATTCCAAGAGACCCAGTACTTC. Translated, it gives CASSLFGDRGFPFQETQYF.

The CDR3 loop reads CASSLMRFGTGELFF. CDR3 DNA: TGTGCCAGCAGCTTAATGCGGTTCGGGACCGGGGAGCTGTTTTTT. The chain uses TRBV13 and TRBJ2-2; D gene uncertain. CDR1 PRHDT and CDR2 FYEKMQ come from the germline V gene (reference sequence). V was clipped by 2 bases and J by 5 bases, with 12 bases between them. This CDR3 is built from 15 residues.

V gene TRBV6-1 combines with J gene TRBJ1-5, with 7 nucleotides matching TRBD1. CDR3 length equals 12 residues. CDR1 MNHNS and CDR2 SASEGT come from the germline V gene. V was pared by 6 bases and J by 6 bases, with 2 bases of the junction left unmatched. CDR3 nucleotide sequence: TGTGCCAGCAGACAGGGGACTCAGCCCCAGCATTTT. It is translated as CASRQGTQPQHF.

The chain uses TRBV9 and TRBJ2-2; 7 nucleotides align to TRBD1. Germline V lookup: CDR1 SGDLS, CDR2 YYNGEE. Germline trimming cut 5 bases from V and 3 bases from J; bases unmatched to any gene: 7. The CDR3 is 15 residues long. CDR3 in amino acids: CASSAGTADTGELFF. The DNA for the CDR3 is TGTGCCAGCAGTGCCGGGACAGCGGACACCGGGGAGCTGTTTTTT.

The chain couples TRBV19 to TRBJ2-3, with TRBD2 matching 7 bases. The germline V gene encodes CDR1 LNHDA and CDR2 SQIVND (reference sequence). V was clipped by 5 bases and J by 4 bases; unmatched bases: 9. This CDR3 is built from 15 residues. The CDR3 here is CASSLSSSGSDTQYF. The CDR3 DNA reads TGTGCCAGTAGTTTATCTTCTAGCGGTTCAGATACGCAGTATTTT.

This clone was found once. This chain uses TRBV11-3 with TRBJ2-5; the match to TRBD1 covers 9 bases. Germline CDR1 is SGHNT and CDR2 is YENEEA. With V trimmed by 5 bases and J by 3 bases, 7 bases remained unmatched. CDR3 length equals 15 residues. The CDR3 sequence: CASSQGTGSEETQYF. The CDR3 coding sequence is TGTGCCAGCAGCCAGGGGACAGGGTCTGAAGAGACCCAGTACTTC.

The J gene is TRBJ2-3, the V gene TRBV2; D gene unclear. The length of the CDR3 is 14 residues. CDR1 SNHLY and CDR2 FYNNEI come from the germline V gene. The CDR3, as DNA: TGTGCTAACAGCCCCGGCGAGAGCACAGATACGCAGTATTTT. As protein: CANSPGESTDTQYF.

The chain links TRBV5-6 to TRBJ1-2; D unclear. The CDR3 totals 12 residues. CDR1 and CDR2 (germline): SGHDT, YYEEEE. Deletions cut 4 bases from V and 7 bases from J, with 11 bases between. CDR3 residues: CASSLNLAGYTF. CDR3 nucleotide sequence: TGTGCCAGCAGCCTCAATCTGGCTGGCTACACCTTC.

The genes are TRBV5-1 and TRBJ1-2; unclear D gene. This CDR3 contains 13 residues. Germline V gene lookup returns CDR1 SGHRS and CDR2 YFSETQ. Trimming took 0 bases from V and 0 from J, leaving 3 bases between them. The CDR3 DNA is TGCGCCAGCAGCTTGGGAGCTAACTATGGCTACACCTTC. Translating it yields CASSLGANYGYTF.

This clone was counted between two and nine times. The chain uses TRBV29-1 and TRBJ1-1; the match to TRBD1 covers 7 bases. J was trimmed by 10 bases and V by 7 bases; bases with no gene match: 12. There are 12 residues in the CDR3. CDR1 and CDR2 from the germline V gene are SQVTM and ANQGSEA. The CDR3 region is CSDVTGLAGAFF. The CDR3 nucleotides are TGCAGCGACGTGACAGGGCTGGCTGGAGCTTTCTTT.

The rearrangement links TRBV25-1 to TRBJ2-7; TRBD2 agrees at 13 bases. Losses at the gene ends were 8 bases for V and 2 bases for J; bases not matched to a gene: 0. This CDR3 has 13 residues. CDR1 MGHDK and CDR2 SYGVNS come from the germline V gene. The CDR3 spells CASGLAGAYEQYF. DNA of the CDR3: TGTGCCAGCGGACTAGCGGGGGCCTACGAGCAGTACTTC.

The genes are TRBV6-1 and TRBJ2-1, with TRBD1 matching 7 bases. Germline CDR1 MNHNS, CDR2 SASEGT. Losses at the gene ends were 2 bases for V and 3 bases for J; bases not matched to a gene: 10. CDR3 length equals 17 residues. The CDR3 bases are TGTGCCAGCAGTGAACCGACAACCGGGACAGTCTACAATGAGCAGTTCTTC. The encoded protein is CASSEPTTGTVYNEQFF.

CDR3 nucleotide sequence: TGTGCCAGCAGCTCCACGGGGTACACCGGGGAGCTGTTTTTT. It is translated as CASSSTGYTGELFF. The chain carries TRBV7-9 and TRBJ2-2; D may be TRBD2 (5 bases). CDR3 size: 14 residues. The germline CDR1 and CDR2 sequences are SEHNR and FQNEAQ (reference sequence). V was clipped by 4 bases and J by 3 bases, with 9 bases between them.

The rearrangement links TRBV2 to TRBJ1-1; D is undetermined. The CDR3 extends over 14 amino acids. The V gene lost 2 bases and the J gene lost 4 bases, with 11 bases spanning the gap. Germline CDR1 and CDR2: SNHLY and FYNNEI. DNA for the CDR3: TGTGCCAGCAGTGAAAAGCCCTCTGTCACTGAAGCTTTCTTT. This encodes CASSEKPSVTEAFF.

With regard to this clone: One junction end disagrees with the germline gene, perhaps due to a read error. This chain connects TRBV9 to TRBJ2-3; possible D gene TRBD2, 5 bases. Germline lookup yields CDR1 SGDLS and CDR2 YYNGEE. This CDR3 has 13 amino acids. The CDR3 reads CASGRAGTDTQYF. As DNA, the CDR3 is TGTGCCAGCGGAAGGGCGGGCACGGATACGCAGTATTTT.

The J gene is TRBJ2-5, the V gene TRBV7-3; D unclear. The germline V gene has CDR1 SGHTA and CDR2 FQGTGA. CDR3 length: 13 amino acids. V was clipped by 3 bases and J by 1 base, with 6 bases between them. CDR3 in DNA: TGTGCCAGCAGCTTTAACAGCCAAGAGACCCAGTACTTC. This sequence encodes CASSFNSQETQYF.

The chain is built from TRBV5-4 and TRBJ1-1; D is uncertain. The CDR3 totals 13 residues. Germline loops: CDR1 SGHNT, CDR2 YYREEE (reference sequence). Trimming cost V 4 bases and J 1 base, with 8 bases left between them. The CDR3 sequence is CASSPGKNTEAFF. CDR3 in DNA: TGTGCCAGCAGCCCCGGGAAGAACACTGAAGCTTTCTTT.

CDR3 region: CASSPTGNYEQYF. The DNA for the CDR3 is TGTGCCAGCAGCCCAACAGGGAACTACGAGCAGTACTTC. The V gene is TRBV6-6, the J gene TRBJ2-7, with a tentative D call TRBD1 (6 bases). CDR1 and CDR2 (germline): MNHNY, SVGAGI (reference sequence). The CDR3 has 13 amino acids. Trimming removed 6 bases at V and 3 bases at J, with 12 bases between.